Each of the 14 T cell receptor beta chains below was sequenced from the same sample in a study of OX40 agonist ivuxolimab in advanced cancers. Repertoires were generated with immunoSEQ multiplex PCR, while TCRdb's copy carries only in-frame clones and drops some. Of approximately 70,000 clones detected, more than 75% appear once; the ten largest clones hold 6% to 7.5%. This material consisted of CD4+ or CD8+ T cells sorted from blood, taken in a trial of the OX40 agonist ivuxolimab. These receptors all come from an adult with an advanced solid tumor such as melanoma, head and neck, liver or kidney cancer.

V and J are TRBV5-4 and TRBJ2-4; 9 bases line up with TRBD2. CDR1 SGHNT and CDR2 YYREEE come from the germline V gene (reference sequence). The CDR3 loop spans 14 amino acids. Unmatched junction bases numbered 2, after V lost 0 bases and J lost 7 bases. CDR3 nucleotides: TGTGCCAGCAGCTTGGTGGGGACTAGCAACATTCAGTACTTC. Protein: CASSLVGTSNIQYF.

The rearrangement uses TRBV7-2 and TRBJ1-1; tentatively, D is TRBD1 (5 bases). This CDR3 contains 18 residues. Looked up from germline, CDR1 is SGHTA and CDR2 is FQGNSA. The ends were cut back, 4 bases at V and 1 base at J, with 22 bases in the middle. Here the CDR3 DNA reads TGTGCCAGCAGCTCCCCAGGTTCAGGGTGGGAAAGGAACACTGAAGCTTTCTTT. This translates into CASSSPGSGWERNTEAFF.

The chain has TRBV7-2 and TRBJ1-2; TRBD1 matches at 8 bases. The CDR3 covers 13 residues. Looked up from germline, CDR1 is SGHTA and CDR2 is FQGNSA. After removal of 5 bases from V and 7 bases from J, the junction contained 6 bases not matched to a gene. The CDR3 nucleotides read TGTGCCAGCAGCCTGACAGGGGAGTTTGGCTACACCTTC. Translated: CASSLTGEFGYTF.

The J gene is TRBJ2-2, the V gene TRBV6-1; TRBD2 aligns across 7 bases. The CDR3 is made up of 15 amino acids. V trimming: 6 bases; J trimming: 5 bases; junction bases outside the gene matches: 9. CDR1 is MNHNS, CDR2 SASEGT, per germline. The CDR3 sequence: CASSLTSLMTGELFF. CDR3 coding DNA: TGTGCCAGCAGCCTGACTAGCTTAATGACCGGGGAGCTGTTTTTT.

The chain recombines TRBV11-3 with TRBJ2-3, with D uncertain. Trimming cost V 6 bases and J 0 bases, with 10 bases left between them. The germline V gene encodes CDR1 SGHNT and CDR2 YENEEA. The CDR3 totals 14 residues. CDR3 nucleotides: TGTGCCAGCAGGACGCGAGATAGCACAGATACGCAGTATTTT. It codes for CASRTRDSTDTQYF.

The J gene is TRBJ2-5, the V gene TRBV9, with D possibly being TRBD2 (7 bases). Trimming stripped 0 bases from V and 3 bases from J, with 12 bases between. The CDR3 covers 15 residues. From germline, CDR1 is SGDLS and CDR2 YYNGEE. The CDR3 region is CASSVAGGPEETQYF. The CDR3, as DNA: TGTGCCAGCAGCGTAGCCGGGGGGCCAGAAGAGACCCAGTACTTC. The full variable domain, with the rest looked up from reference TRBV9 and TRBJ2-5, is DSGVTQTPKHLITATGQRVTLRCSPRSGDLSVYWYQQSLDQGLQFLIQYYNGEERAKGNILERFSAQQFPDLHSELNLSSLELGDSALYFCASSVAGGPEETQYFGPGTRLLVL.

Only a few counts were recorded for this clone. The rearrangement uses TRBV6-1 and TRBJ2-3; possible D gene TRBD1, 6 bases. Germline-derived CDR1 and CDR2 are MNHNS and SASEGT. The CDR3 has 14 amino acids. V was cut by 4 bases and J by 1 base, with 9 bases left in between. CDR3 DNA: TGTGCCAGCAGTGTACAGGGAGGCACAGATACGCAGTATTTT. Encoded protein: CASSVQGGTDTQYF.

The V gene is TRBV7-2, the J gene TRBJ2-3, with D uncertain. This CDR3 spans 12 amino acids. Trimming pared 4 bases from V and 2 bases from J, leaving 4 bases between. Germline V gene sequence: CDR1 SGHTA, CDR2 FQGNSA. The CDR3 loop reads CASSSLTDTQYF. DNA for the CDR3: TGTGCCAGCAGCTCCCTCACAGATACGCAGTATTTT.

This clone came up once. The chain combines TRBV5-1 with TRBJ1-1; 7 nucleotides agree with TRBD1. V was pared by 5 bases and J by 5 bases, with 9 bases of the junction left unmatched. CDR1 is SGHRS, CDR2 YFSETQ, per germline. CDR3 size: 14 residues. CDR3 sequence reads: CASRLDPGGTEAFF. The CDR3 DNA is TGCGCCAGCAGACTGGACCCAGGGGGGACTGAAGCTTTCTTT. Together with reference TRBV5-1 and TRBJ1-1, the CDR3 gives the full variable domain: KAGVTQTPRYLIKTRGQQVTLSCSPISGHRSVSWYQQTPGQGLQFLFEYFSETQRNKGNFPGRFSGRQFSNSRSEMNVSTLELGDSALYLCASRLDPGGTEAFFGQGTRLTVV.

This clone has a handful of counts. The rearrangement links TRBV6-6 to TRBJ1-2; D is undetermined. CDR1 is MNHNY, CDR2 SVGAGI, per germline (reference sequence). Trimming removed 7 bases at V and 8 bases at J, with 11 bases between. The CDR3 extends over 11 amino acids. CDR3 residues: CASTQPGGYTF. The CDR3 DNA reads TGTGCCAGCACCCAACCCGGGGGCTACACCTTC.

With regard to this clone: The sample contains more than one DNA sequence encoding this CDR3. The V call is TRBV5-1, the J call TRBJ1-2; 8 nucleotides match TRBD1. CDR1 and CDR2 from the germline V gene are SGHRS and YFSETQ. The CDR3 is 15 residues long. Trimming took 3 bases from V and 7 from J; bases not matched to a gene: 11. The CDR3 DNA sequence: TGCGCCAGCAGCTCACCTGGACAGGGTGAGGCTGGCTACACCTTC. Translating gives CASSSPGQGEAGYTF.

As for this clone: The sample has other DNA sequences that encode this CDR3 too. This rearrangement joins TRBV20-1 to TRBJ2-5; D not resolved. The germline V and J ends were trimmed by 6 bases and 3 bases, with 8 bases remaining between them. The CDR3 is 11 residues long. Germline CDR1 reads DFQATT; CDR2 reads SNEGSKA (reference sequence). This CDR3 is CSAVLEETQYF. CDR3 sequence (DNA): TGCAGTGCAGTCTTAGAAGAGACCCAGTACTTC.

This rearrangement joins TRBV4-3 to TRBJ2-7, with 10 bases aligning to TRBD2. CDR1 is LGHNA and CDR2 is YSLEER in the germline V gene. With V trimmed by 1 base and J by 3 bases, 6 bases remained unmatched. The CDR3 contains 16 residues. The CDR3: CASSQAVLAGVYEQYF. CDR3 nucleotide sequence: TGCGCCAGCAGCCAAGCAGTTCTAGCGGGAGTCTACGAGCAGTACTTC.

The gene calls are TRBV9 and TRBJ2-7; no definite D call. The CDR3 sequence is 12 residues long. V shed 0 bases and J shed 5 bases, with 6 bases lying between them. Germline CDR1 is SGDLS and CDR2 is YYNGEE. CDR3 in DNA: TGTGCCAGCAGCGTAGGAGGTAACGAGCAGTACTTC. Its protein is CASSVGGNEQYF. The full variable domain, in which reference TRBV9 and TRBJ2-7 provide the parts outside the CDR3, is DSGVTQTPKHLITATGQRVTLRCSPRSGDLSVYWYQQSLDQGLQFLIQYYNGEERAKGNILERFSAQQFPDLHSELNLSSLELGDSALYFCASSVGGNEQYFGPGTRLTVT.